The next 20 T cell receptor beta chains were all read from a single sample in a study of regulatory T cells in long-lasting Graves disease. Arm-PCR of CDR3 regions and iRepertoire HTBI primers were used to build TCR beta libraries. TCRdb redid the calling of the multiplex PCR reads with MiXCR, one entry per CDR3 protein. The sample records about 430,000 distinct CDR3 sequences, 20% to 25% being singletons. As for time point: persistent/refractory GD, antithyroid drugs over 5 years with positive TRAb. Following extraction of RNA from PBMCs, that RNA was used to make the TCR library. The sample here was peripheral blood mononuclear cells (PBMCs), taken when the disease was refractory, from a patient treated with antithyroid drugs. The origin of the receptors is a female donor with Graves disease.

As to this clonotype: The junction and the germline gene differ at one end; a read error may be behind it. The chain is built from TRBV3-1 and TRBJ2-7, with D perhaps matching TRBD2 (6 bases). Germline V CDR1 and CDR2: LGHDT, YNNKEL (reference sequence). The CDR3 totals 15 residues. CDR3 amino acids: CARSLGGLARYEQYF. The CDR3 coding sequence is TGTGCCAGAAGCCTTGGTGGGCTAGCGCGCTACGAGCAGTACTTC.

The chain couples TRBV30 to TRBJ1-5, with a weak D call TRBD1 (5 bases). Germline V gives CDR1 GTSNPN, CDR2 SVGIG (reference sequence). The CDR3 has 13 amino acids. The V and J ends lost 2 bases and 6 bases respectively, with 11 bases between them. CDR3 amino acids: CAWSLAGPQPQHF. The CDR3 DNA reads as TGTGCCTGGAGTTTGGCAGGGCCTCAGCCCCAGCATTTT.

This clonotype was recorded at least ten times. V gene TRBV3-1 combines with J gene TRBJ2-7, with unresolved D. The germline V and J ends were trimmed by 0 bases and 9 bases, with 15 bases remaining between them. The germline CDR1 and CDR2 sequences are LGHDT and YNNKEL (reference sequence). This CDR3 has 14 amino acids. Here the CDR3 reads CASSQEGRFGWQYF. For the CDR3, the DNA is TGTGCCAGCAGCCAAGAAGGCAGGTTTGGATGGCAGTACTTC.

This clonotype was seen more than once but under ten times. The chain links TRBV10-3 to TRBJ2-1; D is undetermined. The germline V and J ends were trimmed by 0 bases and 10 bases, with 10 bases remaining between them. The CDR3 is 13 residues long. Germline V lookup: CDR1 ENHRY, CDR2 SYGVKD. In DNA, the CDR3 is TGTGCCATCAGTGAGTCTAGTGTGGGCGAGCAGTTCTTC. Residues: CAISESSVGEQFF.

As to this clonotype: Likely a read error: the CDR3 ends without its conserved phenylalanine or tryptophan. The rearrangement uses TRBV12-3 or TRBV12-4 and TRBJ2-7; D is possibly TRBD2 (5 bases). The V and J ends lost 5 bases and 3 bases respectively, with 17 bases between them. CDR3 length: 15 amino acids. Written as DNA, the CDR3 is TGTGCCAGCAGTGGTCGTGAAGCGGCCCTCTACGAGCAGTACCTC. It codes for CASSGREAALYEQYL.

This rearrangement joins TRBV6-1 to TRBJ2-7, with 10 bases matching TRBD1. Per the germline V gene, CDR1 is MNHNS and CDR2 is SASEGT. The CDR3 sequence is 12 residues long. V shed 9 bases and J 6 bases; nucleotides not matched to a gene: 5. The CDR3: CASTTGGGEQYF. In nucleotides, the CDR3 is TGTGCCAGTACGACAGGGGGCGGCGAGCAGTACTTC.

The chain carries TRBV5-1 and TRBJ2-4, with TRBD1 matching over 9 bases. The CDR3 covers 16 residues. Germline V lookup: CDR1 SGHRS, CDR2 YFSETQ. V lost 0 bases to trimming and J lost 0 bases; unmatched junction nucleotides: 1. The CDR3 coding sequence is TGCGCCAGCAGCTTGGGGGACAGGGAAGCCAAAAACATTCAGTACTTC. Its protein product is CASSLGDREAKNIQYF.

This clonotype was seen ten or more times. The chain has TRBV28 and TRBJ2-4, with 13 nucleotides matching TRBD2. CDR3 length: 17 residues. The germline V gene encodes CDR1 MDHEN and CDR2 SYDVKM. V trimming: 3 bases; J trimming: 2 bases; junction bases outside the gene matches: 4. The CDR3 region has the DNA TGTGCCAGCAGTTTCGGGACTAGCGGGGAACCCAAAAACATTCAGTACTTC. Translation gives CASSFGTSGEPKNIQYF.

This clonotype has at least ten counts. The rearrangement links TRBV12-3 or TRBV12-4 to TRBJ2-1; TRBD2 agrees at 8 bases. V was clipped by 3 bases and J by 0 bases; unmatched bases: 16. This CDR3 is 20 amino acids long. The CDR3 loop reads CASSFGLADARSSSYNEQFF. The CDR3 nucleotides are TGTGCCAGCAGTTTCGGACTAGCCGACGCCCGTTCTAGCTCCTACAATGAGCAGTTCTTC.

This clonotype showed up many times. The chain combines TRBV5-1 with TRBJ1-1; 8 positions match TRBD1. In germline, CDR1 is SGHRS, CDR2 YFSETQ. CDR3 size: 14 residues. Trimming at V came to 6 bases and at J to 3 bases, leaving 7 bases not matched to a gene. The CDR3 coding sequence is TGCGCCAGCAAAACACAGGGGGAACACACTGAAGCTTTCTTT. Translation: CASKTQGEHTEAFF.

The table lists this clonotype with many counts. The chain has TRBV6-8 and TRBJ1-4; D remains unclear. CDR1 and CDR2 (germline): MNHGY, SAAAGT. The CDR3 spans 16 residues. V lost 0 bases and J 5 bases, leaving 13 bases between the germline ends. The CDR3 region is CASSYSGQRENEKLFF. CDR3 nucleotides: TGTGCCAGCAGTTACTCTGGCCAGAGAGAAAATGAAAAACTGTTTTTT.

This clonotype was counted between two and nine times. V gene TRBV7-2 combines with J gene TRBJ1-1; D uncertain. The V end was cut by 5 bases, the J end by 2 bases, with 9 bases between. The CDR3 consists of 13 residues. The germline gives CDR1 SGHTA, CDR2 FQGNSA. This chain's CDR3 is CASSRAINTEAFF. CDR3 sequence (DNA): TGTGCCAGCAGCCGAGCAATAAACACTGAAGCTTTCTTT.

Concerning this clonotype itself: A far larger clone is off by one base, so a read error is likely. This rearrangement joins TRBV7-9 to TRBJ2-5; perhaps D is TRBD1 or TRBD2 (7 bases each). Germline V gene lookup returns CDR1 SEHNR and CDR2 FQNEAQ (reference sequence). This CDR3 is built from 11 residues. V was trimmed by 4 bases and J by 9 bases, leaving 9 bases between them. The CDR3 DNA follows: TGTGCCAGCAGCTCAGGGGGGGCCCAGTACTTC. Protein: CASSSGGAQYF.

Many counts were recorded for this clonotype. The CDR3 DNA sequence: TGTGCCAGCAGTCTACACATACCGAACACTGAAGCTTTCTTT. Encoded protein: CASSLHIPNTEAFF. J is TRBJ1-1 and V is TRBV27; no definite D call. Trimming took off 5 bases at V and 1 base at J, with 11 bases between the two ends. CDR3 length: 14 amino acids. CDR1 is MNHEY, CDR2 SMNVEV, per germline (reference sequence).

In this sample, this clonotype turned up many times. The V gene is TRBV14, the J gene TRBJ2-5; D is possibly TRBD1 (5 bases). Germline CDR1 reads SGHDN; CDR2 reads FVKESK. With 1 base removed from V and 2 bases from J, the gap between germline ends came to 11 bases. This CDR3 spans 15 amino acids. This CDR3 reads CASSQVGRLQETQYF. The CDR3, as DNA: TGTGCCAGCAGCCAAGTGGGGCGTCTACAAGAGACCCAGTACTTC.

This clonotype was counted many times. V gene TRBV29-1 combines with J gene TRBJ2-5, with 7 positions matching TRBD1. The V and J ends lost 5 bases and 2 bases, in that order; junction bases with no gene match: 5. Germline CDR1 is SQVTM and CDR2 is ANQGSEA. The CDR3 extends over 13 amino acids. CDR3 coding DNA: TGCAGCGTTCGGGACAGATTACAAGAGACCCAGTACTTC. Translated, it gives CSVRDRLQETQYF.

This clonotype was observed at least ten times. This rearrangement joins TRBV28 to TRBJ2-3; D tentatively reads TRBD1 or TRBD2 (5 bases each). The CDR3 is 15 amino acids. From germline, CDR1 is MDHEN and CDR2 SYDVKM. V shed 5 bases and J shed 3 bases, with 15 bases lying between them. CDR3 DNA: TGTGCCAGCAGTGACCCGGGACCGACGACAGATACGCAGTATTTT. Translation: CASSDPGPTTDTQYF. The whole variable domain, filled in from reference TRBV28 and TRBJ2-3, reads DVKVTQSSRYLVKRTGEKVFLECVQDMDHENMFWYRQDPGLGLRLIYFSYDVKMKEKGDIPEGYSVSREKKERFSLILESASTNQTSMYLCASSDPGPTTDTQYFGPGTRLTVL.

Ten or more counts support this clonotype. The V gene is TRBV20-1, the J gene TRBJ2-7; 11 bases match TRBD1. Germline V gene lookup returns CDR1 DFQATT and CDR2 SNEGSKA (reference sequence). The CDR3 is 13 residues long. The V segment lost 0 bases and the J segment 7 bases; nucleotides outside the gene matches: 2. The DNA of the CDR3 is TGCAGTGCTAGAGATGGGACAGGGGGGGAGCAGTACTTC. This gives the protein CSARDGTGGEQYF.

With respect to this clonotype: With a much larger clone just one base away, this may be a read error. This chain connects TRBV19 to TRBJ1-2; tentative D call: TRBD1 (6 bases). V lost 4 bases and J 4 bases, leaving 16 bases between the germline ends. Germline CDR1 reads LNHDA; CDR2 reads SQIVND (reference sequence). The CDR3 covers 15 residues. The CDR3 region is CASSTASRGGYGYTF. In DNA, the CDR3 is TGTGCCAGTAGTACAGCCTCGAGGGGGGGCTATGGCTACACCTTC.

This clonotype was seen more than once but under ten times. The CDR3 region has the DNA TGTGCCTGGAGTTCCGGACAGGGTAATAATGAAAAACTGTTTTTT. Translation gives CAWSSGQGNNEKLFF. The J gene is TRBJ1-4, the V gene TRBV30; 8 nucleotides line up with TRBD1. V gave up 2 bases and J gave up 4 bases; unmatched junction bases: 6. This CDR3 spans 15 amino acids. Germline CDR1 is GTSNPN and CDR2 is SVGIG (reference sequence).